This TCR beta chain appears in the sequencing data of a study of CD4 T cell repertoires in COVID-19. Looking at the study overall: CFSE-low cells expanded nine to eleven days with IL-2, then restimulated with other coronavirus spikes. Study-wide findings and caveats: Between roughly 6.5 and 26% of SARS-CoV-2 clonotypes also appeared in SARS-CoV and/or HKU1 spike cultures. Several top expanded SARS-CoV-2-reactive clonotypes were shared by two or three memory subsets.

This clone is medium-sized within its sample. The target antigen is unknown. Mild-to-severe COVID-19 survivors were the donors. The V end was cut by 0 bases, the J end by 1 base, with 3 bases between. Germline V gives CDR1 GTSNPN, CDR2 SVGIG (reference sequence). The CDR3 loop spans 12 amino acids. Some clones are missing from TCRdb's copy, which holds only in-frame ones; the method was immunoSEQ multiplex PCR. The sample has about 490 clones; about 20% are singletons. The J gene is TRBJ1-2, the V gene TRBV30; D remains unclear. This clonotype originated in a human donor who had COVID-19. The specimen comprised memory CD4+ T cells, cultured in vitro, sampled after recovery from COVID-19. The CDR3 region is CAWSVSNYGYTF. The DNA for the CDR3 is TGTGCCTGGAGTGTGAGTAACTATGGCTACACCTTC.